The 31 T cell receptor beta chains below were found in one sample sequenced in a study of control samples from healthy donors and cancer patients. Data came from immunoSEQ multiplex PCR; TCRdb stores just in-frame clones and leaves some out. The sample lists roughly 130,000 clones, about nine tenths seen once, with more than 2% in the top ten. The sequenced material came from blood. The receptors were gathered from a man between 18 and 35 years old in good health.

The chain is built from TRBV19 and TRBJ1-2; D may be TRBD1 (5 bases). Germline CDR1 is LNHDA and CDR2 is SQIVND (reference sequence). The ends were cut back, 2 bases at V and 5 bases at J, with 15 bases in the middle. The CDR3 runs 15 residues. CDR3 DNA sequence: TGTGCCAGTAGTATACCAGGTTTGGGACTATATGGCTACACCTTC. Translated: CASSIPGLGLYGYTF.

V is TRBV30 and J is TRBJ1-2; possible D gene TRBD1, 5 bases. In germline, CDR1 is GTSNPN, CDR2 SVGIG (reference sequence). The CDR3 length is 14 residues. V shed 1 base and J shed 8 bases, with 17 bases lying between them. In nucleotides, the CDR3 is TGTGCCTGGAGTGACGTTGACAGAACCGGCGGCTACACCTTC. This sequence encodes CAWSDVDRTGGYTF.

The chain recombines TRBV7-9 with TRBJ2-1; 14 bases fit TRBD2. This CDR3 has 18 amino acids. The germline gives CDR1 SEHNR, CDR2 FQNEAQ (reference sequence). V was clipped by 3 bases and J by 2 bases; unmatched bases: 6. The CDR3 DNA sequence: TGTGCCAGCAGCTTGGGGACTAGCGGGAGTGGCGCCTACAATGAGCAGTTCTTC. This encodes CASSLGTSGSGAYNEQFF.

The rearrangement joins TRBV19 to TRBJ1-1, with 12 bases matching TRBD1. Trimming took 7 bases from V and 4 from J; bases not matched to a gene: 4. The CDR3 has 14 amino acids. Germline V gene lookup returns CDR1 LNHDA and CDR2 SQIVND (reference sequence). CDR3 DNA: TGTGCCAGTACCAGGGGACAGGGGGCCACTGAAGCTTTCTTT. Protein: CASTRGQGATEAFF.

The V gene is TRBV27, the J gene TRBJ1-1; the D gene is possibly TRBD1 (6 bases). The CDR3 extends over 13 amino acids. CDR1 is MNHEY, CDR2 SMNVEV, per germline (reference sequence). Between the trimmed V and J ends, which lost 5 bases and 9 bases, there was a span of 16 bases. Here the CDR3 reads CASSEGGQEQAFF. The CDR3 coding sequence is TGTGCCAGCAGTGAGGGGGGGCAGGAACAAGCTTTCTTT.

This chain uses TRBV24-1 with TRBJ1-1, with no clear D. There are 13 residues in the CDR3. V was pared by 8 bases and J by 2 bases, with 11 bases between. Germline CDR1 and CDR2: KGHDR and SFDVKD. The CDR3, as DNA: TGTGCCACCACGGCCGGGTTCAACACTGAAGCTTTCTTT. It codes for CATTAGFNTEAFF.

The V call is TRBV28, the J call TRBJ2-7; 12 bases are a match to TRBD2. Losses at the gene ends were 3 bases for V and 3 bases for J; bases not matched to a gene: 12. Germline CDR1 is MDHEN and CDR2 is SYDVKM. The CDR3 is 18 amino acids. As DNA, the CDR3 is TGTGCCAGCAGTTTCCCTCTGAGACTAGCGGGGGACCACTACGAGCAGTACTTC. Residues: CASSFPLRLAGDHYEQYF.

The chain's CDR3 is CASSFGPLGGGSYEQYF. CDR3 in DNA: TGTGCCAGCAGTTTTGGACCTCTAGGGGGGGGATCCTACGAGCAGTACTTC. The J gene is TRBJ2-7, the V gene TRBV28, with D maybe TRBD2 (7 bases). The V gene lost 3 bases and the J gene lost 1 base, with 19 bases spanning the gap. Germline V lookup: CDR1 MDHEN, CDR2 SYDVKM. CDR3 length: 17 amino acids. Full variable domain (outside the CDR3, taken from reference TRBV28 and TRBJ2-7): DVKVTQSSRYLVKRTGEKVFLECVQDMDHENMFWYRQDPGLGLRLIYFSYDVKMKEKGDIPEGYSVSREKKERFSLILESASTNQTSMYLCASSFGPLGGGSYEQYFGPGTRLTVT.

The chain links TRBV11-3 to TRBJ2-1; 9 bases align to TRBD2. Germline V gene data show CDR1 as SGHNT and CDR2 as YENEEA. The CDR3 length is 15 residues. The trim removed 4 bases at V and 4 bases at J, leaving 5 bases unmatched. As DNA, the CDR3 is TGTGCCAGCAGCTCCTGGCTAGCGGGGTACAATGAGCAGTTCTTC. It translates to CASSSWLAGYNEQFF.

The gene calls are TRBV7-8 and TRBJ2-3; D might be TRBD2 (5 bases). The CDR3 contains 16 residues. Germline V CDR1 and CDR2: SGHVS, FQNEAQ. V lost 5 bases to trimming and J lost 0 bases, with 15 bases between them. CDR3 region: CASSQRTPASTDTQYF. For the CDR3, the DNA is TGTGCCAGCAGCCAGCGGACCCCGGCCAGCACAGATACGCAGTATTTT.

The CDR3 protein is CASSRGRRISGRAPHEQYV. CDR3 sequence (DNA): TGTGCCAGCAGCAGGGGACGGCGAATTAGCGGGAGGGCCCCCCACGAGCAGTACGTC. The gene calls are TRBV21-1 and TRBJ2-7; the D call in the table, TRBD2, was not verified against the DNA. TRBV21-1 is a pseudogene. CDR3 length: 19 amino acids.

The chain recombines TRBV27 with TRBJ1-5, with D maybe TRBD1 (5 bases). Germline CDR1 and CDR2: MNHEY and SMNVEV (reference sequence). The CDR3 consists of 14 residues. Trimming stripped 4 bases from V and 7 bases from J, with 14 bases between. This CDR3 reads CASSYSTGSQPQHF. The CDR3 region has the DNA TGTGCCAGCAGTTATTCTACAGGCTCACAGCCCCAGCATTTT.

The rearrangement joins TRBV14 to TRBJ1-2, with TRBD1 as a possible D gene (6 bases). The CDR3 sequence is 15 residues long. The germline V and J ends were trimmed by 0 bases and 4 bases, with 12 bases remaining between them. Germline V lookup: CDR1 SGHDN, CDR2 FVKESK. CDR3 nucleotide sequence: TGTGCCAGCAGCCAAGACAGAACAGGGTCCTATGGCTACACCTTC. Amino acids: CASSQDRTGSYGYTF.

The chain recombines TRBV5-1 with TRBJ2-3; 9 nucleotides match TRBD1. The CDR3 extends over 16 amino acids. Germline CDR1 SGHRS, CDR2 YFSETQ. The V and J ends lost 2 bases and 0 bases, in that order; junction bases with no gene match: 4. CDR3 sequence reads: CASSLQGALSTDTQYF. The CDR3 coding sequence is TGCGCCAGCAGCTTACAGGGGGCCCTCAGCACAGATACGCAGTATTTT. Based on the CDR3 plus reference TRBV5-1 and TRBJ2-3, the full variable domain is KAGVTQTPRYLIKTRGQQVTLSCSPISGHRSVSWYQQTPGQGLQFLFEYFSETQRNKGNFPGRFSGRQFSNSRSEMNVSTLELGDSALYLCASSLQGALSTDTQYFGPGTRLTVL.

The V call is TRBV28, the J call TRBJ2-3; TRBD2 aligns across 9 bases. CDR3 size: 15 residues. The trim removed 2 bases at V and 6 bases at J, leaving 6 bases unmatched. The germline V gene has CDR1 MDHEN and CDR2 SYDVKM. The CDR3 sequence is CASSLGAGGFDTQYF. CDR3 nucleotides: TGTGCCAGCAGTTTAGGAGCGGGGGGATTTGATACGCAGTATTTT.

This clone was observed a single time. The rearrangement joins TRBV6-2 or TRBV6-3 to TRBJ2-3; D gene unclear. Germline lookup yields CDR1 MNHEY and CDR2 SVGEGT. The CDR3 sequence is 17 residues long. The V end lost 3 bases, the J end lost 1 base, and 17 bases lay between the germline ends. The CDR3 spells CASSYILALLGTDTQYF. The CDR3 nucleotides are TGTGCCAGCAGTTATATTTTGGCGTTACTGGGCACAGATACGCAGTATTTT.

The rearrangement uses TRBV24-1 and TRBJ2-3; tentatively, D is TRBD1 or TRBD2 (6 bases each). Trimming pared 9 bases from V and 4 bases from J, leaving 10 bases between. CDR1 is KGHDR and CDR2 is SFDVKD in the germline V gene. The CDR3 consists of 12 residues. CDR3 loop: CATGGGPDTQYF. The CDR3 DNA reads as TGTGCCACCGGAGGGGGACCAGATACGCAGTATTTT.

J is TRBJ2-1 and V is TRBV19; no clear D gene. This CDR3 contains 13 residues. V was trimmed by 0 bases and J by 5 bases, leaving 5 bases between them. Germline assignment: CDR1 LNHDA and CDR2 SQIVND (reference sequence). CDR3 protein: CASSIEVNNEQFF. In nucleotides, the CDR3 is TGTGCCAGTAGTATAGAAGTGAACAATGAGCAGTTCTTC.

The J gene is TRBJ1-3, the V gene TRBV6-5; D gene unclear. The CDR3 is 12 residues long. The V end lost 8 bases, the J end lost 4 bases, and 9 bases lay between the germline ends. The germline V gene has CDR1 MNHEY and CDR2 SVGAGI. In nucleotides, the CDR3 is TGTGCCAGCTCCTCGACCGGAAACACCATATATTTT. Amino acids: CASSSTGNTIYF.

The rearrangement uses TRBV4-1 and TRBJ1-6; D remains ambiguous. The V end lost 1 base, the J end lost 11 bases, and 18 bases lay between the germline ends. The germline CDR1 and CDR2 sequences are MGHRA and YSYEKL. The CDR3 has 16 amino acids. The CDR3 sequence is CASSQAPDTPQAPLHF. The CDR3 DNA reads as TGCGCCAGCAGCCAAGCTCCCGACACACCCCAAGCACCCCTCCACTTT.

The rearrangement links TRBV7-3 to TRBJ2-2; weak D call: TRBD2 (6 bases). V lost 3 bases to trimming and J lost 1 base, with 9 bases between them. The CDR3 runs 15 residues. In germline, CDR1 is SGHTA, CDR2 FQGTGA. CDR3 coding DNA: TGTGCCAGCAGCTTGGACTACGGGAACACCGGGGAGCTGTTTTTT. Protein product: CASSLDYGNTGELFF. Combining the CDR3 with reference TRBV7-3 and TRBJ2-2 gives the whole variable domain GAGVSQTPSNKVTEKGKYVELRCDPISGHTALYWYRQSLGQGPEFLIYFQGTGAADDSGLPNDRFFAVRPEGSVSTLKIQRTERGDSAVYLCASSLDYGNTGELFFGEGSRLTVL.

With regard to this clone: Being one base from a much bigger clone, this may be a read error. In the same sample, other DNA sequences code for this CDR3. The chain joins TRBV12-3 or TRBV12-4 to TRBJ2-3; no clear D. Trimming cost V 0 bases and J 5 bases, with 0 bases left between them. The CDR3 totals 11 residues. The CDR3 loop reads CASSLADTQYF. Here the CDR3 DNA reads TGTGCCAGCAGTTTAGCAGATACGCAGTATTTT.

The chain combines TRBV6-5 with TRBJ1-2; tentatively, D is TRBD1 (5 bases). This CDR3 has 13 amino acids. The germline V gene encodes CDR1 MNHEY and CDR2 SVGAGI. Deletions cut 4 bases from V and 8 bases from J, with 14 bases between. CDR3 protein: CASSSSGGRGYTF. Here the CDR3 DNA reads TGTGCCAGCAGTTCCTCCGGGGGGAGAGGCTACACCTTC.

The chain has TRBV2 and TRBJ2-1; possible D gene TRBD2, 5 bases. The CDR3 length is 14 residues. With 3 bases removed from V and 8 bases from J, the gap between germline ends came to 14 bases. Germline V CDR1 and CDR2: SNHLY, FYNNEI. Here the CDR3 DNA reads TGTGCCAGCAGTGAGGAGGCCCTTGGGGATGAGCAGTTCTTC. It yields the protein CASSEEALGDEQFF.

The V gene is TRBV11-2, the J gene TRBJ1-6; no clear D gene. This CDR3 contains 16 residues. The ends were cut back, 5 bases at V and 5 bases at J, with 16 bases in the middle. Per the germline V gene, CDR1 is SGHAT and CDR2 is FQNNGV. The CDR3: CASSPYGGIDNSPLHF. The CDR3 DNA sequence: TGTGCCAGCAGCCCTTATGGTGGGATTGATAATTCACCCCTCCACTTT.

For this clone: The sample contains more than one DNA sequence encoding this CDR3. V and J are TRBV5-1 and TRBJ2-1, with TRBD2 matching over 7 bases. CDR3 length: 14 residues. Germline CDR1 is SGHRS and CDR2 is YFSETQ. The V gene end was trimmed by 1 base and the J gene end by 3 bases; junction bases not matched to a gene: 1. This chain's CDR3 is CASSLSGGYNEQFF. The CDR3 DNA follows: TGCGCCAGCAGCTTGTCGGGGGGCTACAATGAGCAGTTCTTC.

The J gene is TRBJ2-5, the V gene TRBV6-5; unclear D gene. Germline V CDR1 and CDR2: MNHEY, SVGAGI. Trimming removed 0 bases at V and 1 base at J, with 12 bases between. This CDR3 region has 16 residues. The CDR3 DNA reads as TGTGCCAGCAGTTACTCGATCCCGGGCCTCCAAGAGACCCAGTACTTC. Amino acids: CASSYSIPGLQETQYF.

The gene calls are TRBV19 and TRBJ1-1; 9 nucleotides match TRBD1. Germline trimming cut 3 bases from V and 3 bases from J; bases unmatched to any gene: 2. The CDR3 length is 14 residues. Germline CDR1 LNHDA, CDR2 SQIVND (reference sequence). This CDR3 is CASSMWTGDTEAFF. DNA of the CDR3: TGTGCCAGTAGTATGTGGACAGGGGACACTGAAGCTTTCTTT. The full variable domain, its missing parts supplied by reference TRBV19 and TRBJ1-1, is DGGITQSPKYLFRKEGQNVTLSCEQNLNHDAMYWYRQDPGQGLRLIYYSQIVNDFQKGDIAEGYSVSREKKESFPLTVTSAQKNPTAFYLCASSMWTGDTEAFFGQGTRLTVV.

The V gene is TRBV27, the J gene TRBJ2-3; TRBD1 might be the D (6 bases). The CDR3 is 15 amino acids. V lost 1 base, J lost 2 bases, and 10 bases lay in between. Germline CDR1 and CDR2: MNHEY and SMNVEV (reference sequence). The CDR3 spells CASSLYRAVTDTQYF. In DNA form, the CDR3 reads TGTGCCAGCAGTTTATACAGGGCCGTCACAGATACGCAGTATTTT.

The V gene is TRBV19, the J gene TRBJ2-2; D is unresolved. CDR1 is LNHDA and CDR2 is SQIVND in the germline V gene (reference sequence). The CDR3 totals 13 residues. V was cut by 3 bases and J by 6 bases, with 8 bases left in between. CDR3 bases: TGTGCCAGTAGTATCGGCGGAGCCGGGGAGCTGTTTTTT. Translation gives CASSIGGAGELFF.

The CDR3 DNA reads TGTGCCAGCAGTTACGGGGGTCCCCTCACTGAAGCTTTCTTT. This encodes CASSYGGPLTEAFF. The genes are TRBV6-2 or TRBV6-3 and TRBJ1-1; D possibly corresponds to TRBD1 (5 bases). V dropped 2 bases and J dropped 4 bases, with 11 bases sitting between them. Germline V gives CDR1 MNHEY, CDR2 SVGEGT. The CDR3 has 14 residues.